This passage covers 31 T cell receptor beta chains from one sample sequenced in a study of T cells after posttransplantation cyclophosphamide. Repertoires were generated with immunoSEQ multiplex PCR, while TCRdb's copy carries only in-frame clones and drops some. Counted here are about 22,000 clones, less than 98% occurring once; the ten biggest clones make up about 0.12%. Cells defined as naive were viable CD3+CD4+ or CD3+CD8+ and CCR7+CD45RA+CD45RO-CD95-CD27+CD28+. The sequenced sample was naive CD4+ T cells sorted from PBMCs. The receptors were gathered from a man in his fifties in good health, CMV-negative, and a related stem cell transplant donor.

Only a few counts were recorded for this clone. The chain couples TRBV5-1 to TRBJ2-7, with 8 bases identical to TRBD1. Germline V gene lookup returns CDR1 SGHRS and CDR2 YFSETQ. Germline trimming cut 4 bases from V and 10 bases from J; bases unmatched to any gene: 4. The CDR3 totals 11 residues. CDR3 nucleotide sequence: TGCGCCAGCAGCCTTGGACAGGGACAGTACTTC. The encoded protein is CASSLGQGQYF.

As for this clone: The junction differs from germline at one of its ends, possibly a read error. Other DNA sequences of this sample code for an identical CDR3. CDR3 in DNA: TGTGCCAGCAGCTTAGGTCGACAGGGGAACCCCTATAATTCCCCCCTCCACTTT. Translating it yields CASSLGRQGNPYNSPLHF. The chain carries TRBV11-2 and TRBJ1-6; 8 nucleotides match TRBD1. The CDR3 spans 18 residues. Germline loops: CDR1 SGHAT, CDR2 FQNNGV.

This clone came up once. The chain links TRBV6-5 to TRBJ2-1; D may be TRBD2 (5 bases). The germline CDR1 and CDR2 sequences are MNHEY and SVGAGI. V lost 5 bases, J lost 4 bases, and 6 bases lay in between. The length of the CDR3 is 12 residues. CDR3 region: CASSGLYNEQFF. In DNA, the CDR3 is TGTGCCAGCAGTGGACTGTACAATGAGCAGTTCTTC.

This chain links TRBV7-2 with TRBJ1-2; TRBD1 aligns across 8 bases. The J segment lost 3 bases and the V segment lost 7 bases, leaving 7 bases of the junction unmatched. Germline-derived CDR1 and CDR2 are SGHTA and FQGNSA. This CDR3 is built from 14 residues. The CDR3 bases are TGTGCCAGCAAGAGGACAGGGAAGGACTATGGCTACACCTTC. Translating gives CASKRTGKDYGYTF.

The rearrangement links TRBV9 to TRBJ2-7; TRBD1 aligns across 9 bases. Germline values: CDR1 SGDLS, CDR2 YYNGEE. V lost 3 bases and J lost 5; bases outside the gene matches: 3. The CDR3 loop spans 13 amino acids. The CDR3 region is CASSGDRADEQYF. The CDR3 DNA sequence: TGTGCCAGCAGCGGGGACAGGGCGGACGAGCAGTACTTC.

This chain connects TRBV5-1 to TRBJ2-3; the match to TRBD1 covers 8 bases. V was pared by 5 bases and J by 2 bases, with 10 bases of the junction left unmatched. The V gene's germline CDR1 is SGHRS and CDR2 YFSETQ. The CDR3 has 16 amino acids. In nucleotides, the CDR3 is TGCGCCAGCAGTCCTAGGACAGGGAACCCCACAGATACGCAGTATTTT. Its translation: CASSPRTGNPTDTQYF.

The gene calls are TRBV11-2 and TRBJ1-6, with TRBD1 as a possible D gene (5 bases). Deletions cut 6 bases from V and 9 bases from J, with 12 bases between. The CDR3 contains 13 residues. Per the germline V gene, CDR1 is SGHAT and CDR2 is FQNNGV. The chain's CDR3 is CASREAQGSPLHF. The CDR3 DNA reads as TGTGCCAGCAGGGAAGCGCAGGGTTCACCCCTCCACTTT.

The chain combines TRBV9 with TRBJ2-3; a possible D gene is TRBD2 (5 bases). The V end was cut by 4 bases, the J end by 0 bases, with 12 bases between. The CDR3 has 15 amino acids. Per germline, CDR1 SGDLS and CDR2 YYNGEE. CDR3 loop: CASSQRAASTDTQYF. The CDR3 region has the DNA TGTGCCAGCAGCCAGAGGGCCGCTAGCACAGATACGCAGTATTTT.

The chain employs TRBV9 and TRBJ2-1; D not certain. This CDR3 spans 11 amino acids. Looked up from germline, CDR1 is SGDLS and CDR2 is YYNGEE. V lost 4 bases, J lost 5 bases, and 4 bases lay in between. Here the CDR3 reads CASSLDNEQFF. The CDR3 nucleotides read TGTGCCAGCAGCCTCGACAATGAGCAGTTCTTC.

This CDR3 reads CASSQAARDKGYGYTF. CDR3 sequence (DNA): TGCGCCAGCAGCCAGGCAGCGCGGGATAAGGGCTATGGCTACACCTTC. The rearrangement uses TRBV4-1 and TRBJ1-2; D is undetermined. The germline CDR1 and CDR2 sequences are MGHRA and YSYEKL. The CDR3 length is 16 residues. Trimming removed 3 bases at V and 4 bases at J, with 18 bases between.

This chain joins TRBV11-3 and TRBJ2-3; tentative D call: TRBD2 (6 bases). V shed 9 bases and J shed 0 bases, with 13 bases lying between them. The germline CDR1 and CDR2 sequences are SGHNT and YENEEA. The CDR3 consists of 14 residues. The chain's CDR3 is CASSLASSTDTQYF. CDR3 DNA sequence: TGTGCCAGTAGCCTAGCGAGTAGCACAGATACGCAGTATTTT.

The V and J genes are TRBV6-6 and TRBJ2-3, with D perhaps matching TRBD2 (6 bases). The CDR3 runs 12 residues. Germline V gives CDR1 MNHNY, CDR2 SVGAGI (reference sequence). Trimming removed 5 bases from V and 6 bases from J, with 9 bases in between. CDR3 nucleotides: TGTGCCAGCAGTGGCGGGGTGGATACGCAGTATTTT. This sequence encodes CASSGGVDTQYF.

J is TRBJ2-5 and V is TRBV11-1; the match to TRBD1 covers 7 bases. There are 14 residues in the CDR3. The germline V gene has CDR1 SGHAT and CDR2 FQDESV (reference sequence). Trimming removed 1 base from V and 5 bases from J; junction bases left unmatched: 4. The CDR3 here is CASSLGQGWETQYF. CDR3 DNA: TGTGCCAGCAGCTTAGGACAGGGATGGGAGACCCAGTACTTC.

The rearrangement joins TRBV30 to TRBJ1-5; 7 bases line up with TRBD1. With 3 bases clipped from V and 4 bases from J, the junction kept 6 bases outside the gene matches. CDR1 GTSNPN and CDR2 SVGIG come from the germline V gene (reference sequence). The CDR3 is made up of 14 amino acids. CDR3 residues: CAWRATRGNQPQHF. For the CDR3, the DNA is TGTGCCTGGAGGGCAACCAGGGGGAATCAGCCCCAGCATTTT.

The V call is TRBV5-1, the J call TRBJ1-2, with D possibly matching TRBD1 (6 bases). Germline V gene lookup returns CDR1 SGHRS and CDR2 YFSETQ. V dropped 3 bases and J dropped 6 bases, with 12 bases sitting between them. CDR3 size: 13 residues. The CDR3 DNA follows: TGCGCCAGCAGCTCAGGGGTTAGGGATGGCTACACCTTC. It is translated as CASSSGVRDGYTF.

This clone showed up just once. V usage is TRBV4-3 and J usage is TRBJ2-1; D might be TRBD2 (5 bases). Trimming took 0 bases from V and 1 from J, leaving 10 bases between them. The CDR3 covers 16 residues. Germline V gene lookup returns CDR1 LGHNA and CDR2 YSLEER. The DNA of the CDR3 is TGCGCCAGCAGCCAAGAGAGGGTCTTGTCCTACAATGAGCAGTTCTTC. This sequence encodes CASSQERVLSYNEQFF.

The CDR3 nucleotides read TGTGCCAGCTCACCGGACAGGGGGGCCTACGAGCAGTACTTC. This gives the protein CASSPDRGAYEQYF. This chain connects TRBV18 to TRBJ2-7; 10 nucleotides line up with TRBD1. Germline V gene sequence: CDR1 KGHSH, CDR2 LQKENI. The CDR3 is 14 residues long. V lost 3 bases and J lost 2; bases outside the gene matches: 1.

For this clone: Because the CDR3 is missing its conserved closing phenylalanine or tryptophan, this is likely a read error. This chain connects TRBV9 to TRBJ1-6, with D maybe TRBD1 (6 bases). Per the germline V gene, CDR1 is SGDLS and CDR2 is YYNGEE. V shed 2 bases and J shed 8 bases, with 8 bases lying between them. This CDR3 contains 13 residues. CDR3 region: CASSVYRDSPLHL. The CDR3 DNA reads TGTGCCAGCAGCGTCTACAGGGATTCACCCCTCCACCTT.

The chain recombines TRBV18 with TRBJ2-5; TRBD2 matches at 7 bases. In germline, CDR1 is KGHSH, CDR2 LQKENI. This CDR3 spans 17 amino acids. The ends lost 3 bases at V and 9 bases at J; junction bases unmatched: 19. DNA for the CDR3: TGTGCCAGCTCACCCCCCTCTCCCGGACTAGACCAATTGGCCCAGTACTTC. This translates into CASSPPSPGLDQLAQYF.

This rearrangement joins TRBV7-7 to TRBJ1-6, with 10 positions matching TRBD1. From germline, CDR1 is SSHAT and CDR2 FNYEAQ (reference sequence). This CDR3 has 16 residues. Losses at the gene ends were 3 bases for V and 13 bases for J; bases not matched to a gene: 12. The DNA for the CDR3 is TGTGCCAGCAGCTTTTGGGACAGGGGCCCTGTTAGGCCCCTCCACTTT. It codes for CASSFWDRGPVRPLHF.

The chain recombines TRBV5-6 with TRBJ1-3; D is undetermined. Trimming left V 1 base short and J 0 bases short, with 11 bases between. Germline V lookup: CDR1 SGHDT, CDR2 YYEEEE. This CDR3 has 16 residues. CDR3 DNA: TGTGCCAGCAGCTTGAGGCGGGCAAGCTCTGGAAACACCATATATTTT. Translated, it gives CASSLRRASSGNTIYF. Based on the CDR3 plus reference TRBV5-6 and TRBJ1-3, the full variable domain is DAGVTQSPTHLIKTRGQQVTLRCSPKSGHDTVSWYQQALGQGPQFIFQYYEEEERQRGNFPDRFSGHQFPNYSSELNVNALLLGDSALYLCASSLRRASSGNTIYFGEGSWLTVV.

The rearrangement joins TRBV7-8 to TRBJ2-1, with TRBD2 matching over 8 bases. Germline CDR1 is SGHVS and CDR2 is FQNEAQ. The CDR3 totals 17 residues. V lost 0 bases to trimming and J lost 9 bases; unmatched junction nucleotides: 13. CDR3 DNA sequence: TGTGCCAGCAGCTTAGCGATAGGGACTAGGGGCGTTTTTGAGCAGTTCTTC. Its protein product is CASSLAIGTRGVFEQFF.

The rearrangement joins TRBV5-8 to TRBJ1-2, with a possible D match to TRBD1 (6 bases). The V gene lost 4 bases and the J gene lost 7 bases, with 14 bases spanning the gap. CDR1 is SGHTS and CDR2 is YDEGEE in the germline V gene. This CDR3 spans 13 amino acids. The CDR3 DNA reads TGTGCCAGCAGCCGTACAGGGTTATCTGGCTACACCTTC. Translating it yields CASSRTGLSGYTF. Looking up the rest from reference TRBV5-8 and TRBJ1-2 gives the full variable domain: EAGVTQSPTHLIKTRGQQATLRCSPISGHTSVYWYQQALGLGLQFLLWYDEGEERNRGNFPPRFSGRQFPNYSSELNVNALELEDSALYLCASSRTGLSGYTFGSGTRLTVV.

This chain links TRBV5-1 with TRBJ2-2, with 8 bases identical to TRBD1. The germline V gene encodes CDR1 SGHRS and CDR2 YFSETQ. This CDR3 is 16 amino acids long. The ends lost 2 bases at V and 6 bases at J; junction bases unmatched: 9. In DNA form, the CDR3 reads TGCGCCAGCAGCTTAGGACAGGGAGGCAACCCCGGGGAGCTGTTTTTT. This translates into CASSLGQGGNPGELFF.

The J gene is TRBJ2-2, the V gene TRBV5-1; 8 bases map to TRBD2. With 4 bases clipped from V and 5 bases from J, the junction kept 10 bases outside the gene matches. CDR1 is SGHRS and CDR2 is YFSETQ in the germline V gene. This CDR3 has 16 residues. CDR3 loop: CASSPLSGGSTGELFF. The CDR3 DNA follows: TGCGCCAGCAGCCCTCTGAGCGGGGGTTCGACCGGGGAGCTGTTTTTT.

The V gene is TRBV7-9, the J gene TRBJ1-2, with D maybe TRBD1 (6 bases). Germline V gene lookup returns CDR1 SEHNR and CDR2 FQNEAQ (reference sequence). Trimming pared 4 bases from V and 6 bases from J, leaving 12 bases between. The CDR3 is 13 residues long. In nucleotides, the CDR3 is TGTGCCAGCAGCTGGGCCCAGGGGAATGGCTACACCTTC. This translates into CASSWAQGNGYTF.

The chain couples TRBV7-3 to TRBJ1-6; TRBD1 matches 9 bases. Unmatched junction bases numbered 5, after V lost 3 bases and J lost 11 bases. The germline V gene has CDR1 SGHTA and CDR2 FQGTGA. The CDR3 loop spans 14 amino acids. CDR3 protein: CASSFTGGRAPLHF. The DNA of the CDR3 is TGTGCCAGCAGCTTCACAGGGGGCAGGGCACCCCTCCACTTT.

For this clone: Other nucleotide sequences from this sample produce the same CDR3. The CDR3: CASSVAGTGSTEAFF. The DNA for the CDR3 is TGTGCCAGCAGCGTAGCTGGGACAGGGTCCACTGAAGCTTTCTTT. This chain uses TRBV9 with TRBJ1-1; 9 bases map to TRBD1. CDR3 length: 15 amino acids. Germline values: CDR1 SGDLS, CDR2 YYNGEE. With V trimmed by 0 bases and J by 4 bases, 4 bases remained unmatched.

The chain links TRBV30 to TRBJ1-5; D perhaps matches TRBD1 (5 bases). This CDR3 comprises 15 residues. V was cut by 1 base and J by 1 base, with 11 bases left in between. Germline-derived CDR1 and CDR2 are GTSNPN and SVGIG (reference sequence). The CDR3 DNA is TGTGCCTGGAGTGGCGGGGCAGGAAGCAATCAGCCCCAGCATTTT. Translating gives CAWSGGAGSNQPQHF. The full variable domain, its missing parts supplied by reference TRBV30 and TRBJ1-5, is SQTIHQWPATLVQPVGSPLSLECTVEGTSNPNLYWYRQAAGRGLQLLFYSVGIGQISSEVPQNLSASRPQDRQFILSSKKLLLSDSGFYLCAWSGGAGSNQPQHFGDGTRLSIL.

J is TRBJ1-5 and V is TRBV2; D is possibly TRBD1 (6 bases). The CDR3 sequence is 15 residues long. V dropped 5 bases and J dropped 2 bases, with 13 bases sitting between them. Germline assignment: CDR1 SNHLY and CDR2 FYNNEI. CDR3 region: CASSLQGVGNQPQHF. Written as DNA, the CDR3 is TGTGCCAGCAGTCTACAGGGTGTGGGCAATCAGCCCCAGCATTTT.

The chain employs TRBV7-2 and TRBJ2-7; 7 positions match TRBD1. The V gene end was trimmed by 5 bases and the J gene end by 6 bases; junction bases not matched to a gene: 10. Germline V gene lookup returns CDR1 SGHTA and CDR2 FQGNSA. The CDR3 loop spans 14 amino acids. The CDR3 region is CASSKWDSLGEQYF. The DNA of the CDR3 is TGTGCCAGCAGCAAATGGGACAGCTTGGGCGAGCAGTACTTC.